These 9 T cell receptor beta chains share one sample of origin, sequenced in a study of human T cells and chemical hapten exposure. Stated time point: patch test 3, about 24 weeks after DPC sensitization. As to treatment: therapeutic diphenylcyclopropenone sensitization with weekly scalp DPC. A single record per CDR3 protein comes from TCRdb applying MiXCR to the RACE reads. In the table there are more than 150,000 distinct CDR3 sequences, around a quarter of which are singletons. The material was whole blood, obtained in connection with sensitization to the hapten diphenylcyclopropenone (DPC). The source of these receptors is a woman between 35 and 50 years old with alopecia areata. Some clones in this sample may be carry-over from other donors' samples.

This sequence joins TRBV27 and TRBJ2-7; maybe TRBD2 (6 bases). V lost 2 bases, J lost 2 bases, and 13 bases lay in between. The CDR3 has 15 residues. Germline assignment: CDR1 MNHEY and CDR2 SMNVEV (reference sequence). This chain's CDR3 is CASSLTRERAYEQYF. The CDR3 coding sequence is TGTGCCAGCAGTTTAACCCGGGAGAGGGCCTACGAGCAGTACTTC.

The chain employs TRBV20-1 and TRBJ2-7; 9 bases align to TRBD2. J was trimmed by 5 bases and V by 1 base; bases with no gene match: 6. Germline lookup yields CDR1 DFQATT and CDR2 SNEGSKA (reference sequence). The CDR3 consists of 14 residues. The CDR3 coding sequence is TGCAGTGCTAGAGTAGCGGGAGCGAGAGACGAGCAGTACTTC. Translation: CSARVAGARDEQYF.

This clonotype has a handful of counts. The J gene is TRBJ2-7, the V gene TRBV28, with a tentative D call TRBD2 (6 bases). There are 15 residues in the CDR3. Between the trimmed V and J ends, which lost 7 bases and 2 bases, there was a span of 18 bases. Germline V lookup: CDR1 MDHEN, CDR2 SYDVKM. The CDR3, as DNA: TGTGCCAGCACCGTGGGCGGCGGGGTTGCCTACGAGCAGTACTTC. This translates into CASTVGGGVAYEQYF.

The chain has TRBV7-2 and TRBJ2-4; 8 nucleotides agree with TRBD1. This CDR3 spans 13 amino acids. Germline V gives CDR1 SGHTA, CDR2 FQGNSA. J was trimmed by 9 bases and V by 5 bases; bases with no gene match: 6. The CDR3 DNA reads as TGTGCCAGCAGCACCCAACAGGGGGGCATTCAGTACTTC. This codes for CASSTQQGGIQYF.

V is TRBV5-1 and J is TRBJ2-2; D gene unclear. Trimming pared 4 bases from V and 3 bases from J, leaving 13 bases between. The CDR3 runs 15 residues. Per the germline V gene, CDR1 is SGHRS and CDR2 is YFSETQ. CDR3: CASSVGVSYTGELFF. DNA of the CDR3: TGCGCCAGCAGCGTTGGCGTCTCCTACACCGGGGAGCTGTTTTTT.

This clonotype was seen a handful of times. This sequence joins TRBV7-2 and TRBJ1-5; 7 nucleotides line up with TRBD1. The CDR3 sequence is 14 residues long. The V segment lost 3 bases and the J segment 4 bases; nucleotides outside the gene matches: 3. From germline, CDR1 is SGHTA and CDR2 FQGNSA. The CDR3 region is CASSFAGGNQPQHF. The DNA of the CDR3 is TGTGCCAGCAGCTTCGCAGGGGGTAATCAGCCCCAGCATTTT.

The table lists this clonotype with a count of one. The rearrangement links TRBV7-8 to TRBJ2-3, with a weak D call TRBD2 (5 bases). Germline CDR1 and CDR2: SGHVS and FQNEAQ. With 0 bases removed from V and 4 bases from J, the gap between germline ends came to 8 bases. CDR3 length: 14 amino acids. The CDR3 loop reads CASSLARRPDTQYF. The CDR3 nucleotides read TGTGCCAGCAGCTTAGCGCGGAGGCCAGATACGCAGTATTTT.

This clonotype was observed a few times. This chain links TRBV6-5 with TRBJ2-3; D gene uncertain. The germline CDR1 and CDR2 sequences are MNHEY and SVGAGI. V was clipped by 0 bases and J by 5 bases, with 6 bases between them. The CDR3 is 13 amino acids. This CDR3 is CASSYSIRDTQYF. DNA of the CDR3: TGTGCCAGCAGTTACTCGATAAGAGATACGCAGTATTTT.

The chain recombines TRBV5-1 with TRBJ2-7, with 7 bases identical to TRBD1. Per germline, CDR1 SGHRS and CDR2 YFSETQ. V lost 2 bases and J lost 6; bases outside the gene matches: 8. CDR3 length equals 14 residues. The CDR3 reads CASSFGQVLPEQYF. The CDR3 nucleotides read TGCGCCAGCAGCTTCGGACAGGTCCTGCCCGAGCAGTACTTC.